The clone carrying this T cell receptor (beta chain) has only a few counts. What it recognizes is unknown. The V and J ends lost 6 bases and 4 bases respectively, with 15 bases between them. CDR3 length: 13 residues. Germline V gene data show CDR1 as SQVTM and CDR2 as ANQGSEA. The data derive from a study of T cells after yellow fever vaccination. TCRdb independently ran MiXCR on the 5' RACE reads; one entry per CDR3 protein. The top ten hold about a sixth of the sample, which has under 550,000 distinct CDR3 sequences, just over 20% seen once. Study-wide results and limits: Primary-vaccination clones mostly resurfaced post-booster (about 96% CD4, approximately 90% CD8). A minor fraction of clonotypes spanned both CD4 and CD8 compartments. There was a possibility that FACS-sorted repertoires contained abundant clonotypes contaminating from the bulk population.

The clonotype was recovered from a man aged 18-30 years who received the YFV17D yellow fever vaccine. The chain has TRBV29-1 and TRBJ1-1; no firm D call. This specimen consisted of PBMCs, obtained roughly 20 days after the first yellow fever vaccination. CDR3 in DNA: TGCAGCGTCCGGCCCAACCGGGGCACTGAAGCTTTCTTT. It is translated as CSVRPNRGTEAFF.